This TCR beta chain was profiled in a study of shared clonotypes between healthy human individuals. Naive CD8 cells, CD45RO-negative and positively selected for CCR7, excluded terminally differentiated effector memory CD45RA+ cells. Germline assignment: CDR1 MDHEN and CDR2 SYDVKM. Trimming shortened V by 5 bases and J by 2 bases, and 12 bases separated the two germline ends. The CDR3 runs 14 residues. Execution of the assay was at deep level. This table comes from immunoSEQ multiplex PCR, and its TCRdb copy is limited to in-frame clones, with some not included. The sample yields 500,000 to 700,000 clones, around 95% seen once.

The sequence derives from a young woman in good health. Sequencing was done on a sample of naive CD8+ T cells sorted from blood. The V and J genes are TRBV28 and TRBJ1-2; D is possibly TRBD1 (5 bases). CDR3 residues: CASSQTGTNYGYTF. CDR3 nucleotides: TGTGCCAGCAGTCAAACAGGTACCAACTATGGCTACACCTTC.